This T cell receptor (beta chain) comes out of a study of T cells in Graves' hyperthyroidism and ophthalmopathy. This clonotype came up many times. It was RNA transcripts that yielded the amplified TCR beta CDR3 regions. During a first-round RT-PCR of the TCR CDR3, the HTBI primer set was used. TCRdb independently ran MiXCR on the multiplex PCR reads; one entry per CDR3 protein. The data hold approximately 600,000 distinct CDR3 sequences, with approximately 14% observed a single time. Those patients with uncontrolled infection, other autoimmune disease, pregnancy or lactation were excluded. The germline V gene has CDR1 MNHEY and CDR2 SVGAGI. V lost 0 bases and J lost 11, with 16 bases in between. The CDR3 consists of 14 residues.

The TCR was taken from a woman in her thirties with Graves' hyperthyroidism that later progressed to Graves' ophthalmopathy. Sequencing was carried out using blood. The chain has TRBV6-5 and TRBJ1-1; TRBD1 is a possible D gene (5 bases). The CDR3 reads CASSYSRDRLTAFF. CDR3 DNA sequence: TGTGCCAGCAGTTACTCGCGGGACCGGCTGACGGCTTTCTTT.